This T cell receptor (beta chain) emerged from a study of T cell repertoires in cytomegalovirus infection. V was cut by 5 bases and J by 3 bases, with 11 bases left in between. Germline CDR1 and CDR2: DFQATT and SNEGSKA (reference sequence). This CDR3 contains 12 residues. TCRdb reprocessed the reads with MiXCR, giving one entry per CDR3 protein. The sample yields around 530,000 distinct CDR3 sequences, more than 25% seen once. General study results and limits: Ex vivo, HLA-C-restricted CMV-specific TCR beta clonotypes prevailed over the rest of the response.

This clonotype appeared a few times. Its target is not known. Source material: PBMCs. The chain has TRBV20-1 and TRBJ2-7; D may correspond to TRBD1 or TRBD2 (5 bases each). The sequence was obtained from a human donor in good health (CMV status not recorded). Some clones in this sample may be carry-over from other donors' samples. The CDR3 nucleotides are TGCAGTGCTGGCCGGGACGACTACGAGCAGTACTTC. It codes for CSAGRDDYEQYF.